These 5 T cell receptor beta chains were all obtained from the same sample, sequenced in a study of siplizumab effects on memory and regulatory T cells. The protocol was immunoSEQ multiplex PCR, while the TCRdb copy is restricted to in-frame clones and leaves out a portion. The table includes over 100,000 clones, 92% detected once. The material sequenced was Tregs sorted from blood. The origin of the receptors is a human donor in good health.

The gene calls are TRBV6-6 and TRBJ2-3; tentatively, D is TRBD2 (6 bases). From germline, CDR1 is MNHNY and CDR2 SVGAGI (reference sequence). V was pared by 0 bases and J by 9 bases, with 13 bases between. The CDR3 loop spans 14 amino acids. This chain's CDR3 is CASSYSTLASTQYF. CDR3 coding DNA: TGTGCCAGCAGTTACTCGACCCTAGCGTCGACGCAGTATTTT.

This clone was seen only once. This chain connects TRBV28 to TRBJ2-1, with D tentatively TRBD2 (5 bases). The germline V gene has CDR1 MDHEN and CDR2 SYDVKM. This CDR3 region has 12 residues. Trimming left V 6 bases short and J 4 bases short, with 7 bases between. The CDR3 spells CASRRLYNEQFF. The CDR3 DNA reads TGTGCCAGCAGGCGACTATACAATGAGCAGTTCTTC.

In its sample, this clone was seen once. This chain connects TRBV6-5 to TRBJ2-1; no definite D call. This CDR3 has 14 residues. Germline-derived CDR1 and CDR2 are MNHEY and SVGAGI. The V and J ends lost 4 bases and 5 bases respectively, with 12 bases between them. DNA for the CDR3: TGTGCCAGCAGTTTCCAGCGTACTAACAATGAGCAGTTCTTC. Its translation: CASSFQRTNNEQFF.

The count of this clone is one. The chain uses TRBV7-9 and TRBJ1-1; D is undetermined. CDR3 length: 13 residues. The germline gives CDR1 SEHNR, CDR2 FQNEAQ (reference sequence). The V and J ends lost 5 bases and 1 base respectively, with 8 bases between them. The CDR3 region is CASSRLPNTEAFF. The CDR3 region has the DNA TGTGCCAGCAGCCGGCTGCCGAACACTGAAGCTTTCTTT.

This sequence joins TRBV29-1 and TRBJ1-1; possible D gene TRBD1, 6 bases. Looked up from germline, CDR1 is SQVTM and CDR2 is ANQGSEA. This CDR3 is built from 17 residues. V dropped 3 bases and J dropped 0 bases, with 20 bases sitting between them. As DNA, the CDR3 is TGCAGCGTTGAGGCATCGGGGGGCTGGAGAATGAACACTGAAGCTTTCTTT. Protein product: CSVEASGGWRMNTEAFF.